The sequence of this T cell receptor beta chain was determined in a study of HIV-infected patients and healthy controls. Points from the study as a whole: Size-matched repertoire data failed to replicate the apparent Gini index recovery after therapy in HIV-infected patients.

This clonotype is hyperexpanded. The antigen remains undetermined. Reverse transcription used approximately 500 ng RNA and constant-region primers for alpha and beta. Using multiplexing indices, alpha and beta chain libraries were generated apart by chain-specific third strand synthesis. In TCRdb, the 5' RACE reads were re-called with MiXCR into one record per CDR3 protein. The sample carries approximately 9,300 distinct CDR3 sequences, roughly 5.6% recorded once. Follow-up blood was drawn about 14 weeks, roughly three months, after antiretroviral therapy began. The repertoire came from unfractionated whole blood and reflected all unsorted peripheral T cells. CDR1 and CDR2 (germline): PRHDT, FYEKMQ (reference sequence). V was pared by 5 bases and J by 0 bases, with 11 bases between. The length of the CDR3 is 15 residues.

The sample was blood, taken during antiretroviral therapy. The gene calls are TRBV13 and TRBJ2-4; D unresolved. This clonotype originated in an adult with HIV infection. The donor label of this sample is uncertain. CDR3: CASSPRILAKNIQYF. Here the CDR3 DNA reads TGTGCCAGCAGCCCGCGGATCCTAGCCAAAAACATTCAGTACTTC.